This TCR beta chain came from a study of blood T cell repertoires in COVID-19. This CDR3 comprises 15 residues. CDR1 and CDR2 (germline): MNHEY, SVGAGI. Trimming removed 5 bases at V and 3 bases at J, with 14 bases between. The protocol was immunoSEQ multiplex PCR, while the TCRdb copy is restricted to in-frame clones and leaves out a portion. This sample has about 48,000 clones, with over 80% found just once. The chain links TRBV6-5 to TRBJ2-1; weak D call: TRBD2 (5 bases). The source of this sequence is a human donor in a cohort sampled during active COVID-19. Sequenced input: peripheral blood. The chain's CDR3 is CASSPILRDYNEQFF. Here the CDR3 DNA reads TGTGCCAGCAGTCCCATCCTACGGGACTACAATGAGCAGTTCTTC.